This TCR beta chain was profiled in a study of blood T cell repertoires in COVID-19. About the study: COVID-19 samples, acute and convalescent, were from the United States, Italy and Spain. The analysed material was cDNA or gDNA that came from T cells, B-cell-depleted T cells, or PBMCs.

Per the authors' pipeline: Estimated nucleated cell counts came from reference gene primer amplification. Clones were read by immunoSEQ multiplex PCR, and TCRdb kept only the in-frame ones, dropping some. V, J and clone size reflect that table, while D and trimming were determined from the DNA. This table holds 100,000 or so clones, under 90% found once. The CDR3 has 12 residues. Trimming removed 6 bases at V and 1 base at J, with 4 bases between. Germline V gene data show CDR1 as MDHEN and CDR2 as SYDVKM. The material sequenced was peripheral blood. V is TRBV28 and J is TRBJ1-3; D unresolved. The sequence was obtained from a man at least 80 years old with acute or convalescent COVID-19. The CDR3 loop reads CASSYSGNTIYF. Here the CDR3 DNA reads TGTGCCAGCAGCTATTCTGGAAACACCATATATTTT. Filled out from reference TRBV28 and TRBJ1-3, the complete variable domain reads DVKVTQSSRYLVKRTGEKVFLECVQDMDHENMFWYRQDPGLGLRLIYFSYDVKMKEKGDIPEGYSVSREKKERFSLILESASTNQTSMYLCASSYSGNTIYFGEGSWLTVV.